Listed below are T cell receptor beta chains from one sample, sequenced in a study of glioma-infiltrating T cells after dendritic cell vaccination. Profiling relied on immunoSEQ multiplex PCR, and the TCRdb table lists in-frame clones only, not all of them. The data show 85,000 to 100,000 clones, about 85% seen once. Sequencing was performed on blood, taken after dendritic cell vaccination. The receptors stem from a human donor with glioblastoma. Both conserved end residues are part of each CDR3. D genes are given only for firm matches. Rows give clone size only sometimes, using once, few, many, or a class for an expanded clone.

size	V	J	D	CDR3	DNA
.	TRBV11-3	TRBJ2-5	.	CASSPKTGSRETQYF	TGTGCCAGCAGCCCCAAAACAGGGTCCAGGGAGACCCAGTACTTC
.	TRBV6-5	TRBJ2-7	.	CASSYGSGAYYEQYF	TGTGCCAGCAGTTACGGGTCAGGGGCTTACTACGAGCAGTACTTC
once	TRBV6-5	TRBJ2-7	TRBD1	CASSTTGGSYEQYF	TGTGCCAGCAGTACGACAGGGGGCTCCTACGAGCAGTACTTC
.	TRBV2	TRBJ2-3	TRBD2	CARTGLARTDTQYF	TGTGCCAGGACCGGACTAGCTCGCACAGATACGCAGTATTTT
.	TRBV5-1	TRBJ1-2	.	CASSLGEYHGYTF	TGCGCCAGCAGCTTGGGCGAGTACCATGGCTACACCTTC
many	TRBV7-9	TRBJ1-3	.	CASTRDIGWSGNTIYF	TGTGCCAGCACACGGGATATAGGGTGGTCTGGAAACACCATATATTTT
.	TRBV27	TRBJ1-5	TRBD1	CASSPETGYGQPQHF	TGTGCCAGCAGTCCGGAGACAGGGTACGGTCAGCCCCAGCATTTT
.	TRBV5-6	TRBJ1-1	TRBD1	CASSSDRGLLGAFF	TGTGCCAGCAGCTCGGACAGGGGACTCCTAGGAGCTTTCTTT
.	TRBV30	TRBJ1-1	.	CAWSVLPNTEAFF	TGTGCCTGGAGTGTACTCCCGAACACTGAAGCTTTCTTT
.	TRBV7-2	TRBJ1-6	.	CASSLEPGTGGSPLHF	TGTGCCAGCAGCTTAGAACCCGGGACTGGGGGTTCACCCCTCCACTTT
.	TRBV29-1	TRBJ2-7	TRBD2	CSVEPSGRYEQYF	TGCAGCGTTGAGCCCAGCGGGAGGTACGAGCAGTACTTC
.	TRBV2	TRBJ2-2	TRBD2	CASRTSSGSLTGELFF	TGTGCCAGCAGAACCTCTAGCGGGAGTTTGACCGGGGAGCTGTTTTTT
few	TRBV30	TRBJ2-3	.	CAWSAAADTQYF	TGTGCCTGGAGTGCCGCGGCAGATACGCAGTATTTT
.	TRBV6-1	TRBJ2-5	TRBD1	CASSEGGQETQYF	TGTGCCAGCAGTGAAGGGGGACAGGAGACCCAGTACTTC
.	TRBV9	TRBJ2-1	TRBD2	CASSEQTSAGSYNEQFF	TGTGCCAGCAGCGAACAGACTAGCGCCGGCTCCTACAATGAGCAGTTCTTC
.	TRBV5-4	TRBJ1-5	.	CASSPDIGSNQPQHF	TGTGCCAGCAGCCCGGATATCGGGAGCAATCAGCCCCAGCATTTT
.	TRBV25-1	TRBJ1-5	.	CASSGQNNQPQHF	TGTGCCAGCAGTGGTCAGAACAATCAGCCCCAGCATTTT
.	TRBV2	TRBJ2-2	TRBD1	CASKGRTGATGELFF	TGTGCCAGCAAAGGAAGGACAGGGGCCACCGGGGAGCTGTTTTTT
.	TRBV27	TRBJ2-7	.	CASSFSSVGVSYEQYF	TGTGCCAGCAGTTTCTCCTCCGTGGGAGTCTCCTACGAGCAGTACTTC
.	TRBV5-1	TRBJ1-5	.	CASSLDAGSNQPQHF	TGCGCCAGCAGCTTGGATGCGGGGAGCAATCAACCCCAGCATTTT
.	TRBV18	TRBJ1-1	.	CASSQTGTEAFF	TGTGCCAGCTCTCAGACGGGGACTGAAGCTTTCTTT
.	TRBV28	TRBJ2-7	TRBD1	CASRGTGAPLYEQYF	TGTGCCAGCAGAGGGACAGGGGCTCCCCTCTACGAGCAGTACTTC
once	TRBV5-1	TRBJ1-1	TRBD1	CASSSSGGTEAFF	TGCGCCAGCAGCTCATCAGGGGGCACTGAAGCTTTCTTT
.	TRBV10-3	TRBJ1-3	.	CATREAPGNTIYF	TGTGCCACACGAGAGGCCCCTGGAAACACCATATATTTT
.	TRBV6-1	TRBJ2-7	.	CASSKGQLSYEQYF	TGTGCCAGCAGCAAAGGACAGCTCTCCTACGAGCAGTACTTC
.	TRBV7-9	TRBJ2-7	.	CASSTDSPVEQYF	TGTGCCAGCAGCACCGACAGCCCTGTCGAGCAGTACTTC